These T cell receptor beta chains were read from a single sample in a study of blood T cell repertoires in COVID-19. The assay was immunoSEQ multiplex PCR, and TCRdb's table has in-frame clones only and misses some. The data contain roughly 230,000 clones, roughly 84% of them singletons. The sequenced sample was PBMCs or T cells enriched from blood (not recorded which). The receptors were gathered from a woman in her forties or fifties who had been exposed to COVID-19. CDR3s include the opening cysteine and the closing phenylalanine or tryptophan. D genes are given only for firm matches. Expanded clones get a size class; other rows say once, few or many, or leave the size out.

V gene: TRBV4-1; J gene: TRBJ2-3; D gene: NA; clone size: NA; CDR3 DNA: TGCGCCAGCAGCCAAGATTCCCCTAGAACAGATACGCAGTATTTT; CDR3 protein: CASSQDSPRTDTQYF
V gene: TRBV7-9; J gene: TRBJ2-7; D gene: TRBD1; clone size: NA; CDR3 DNA: TGTGCCAGCAGCGTTGTGGTCGGGACAGGGACCTACGAGCAGTACTTC; CDR3 protein: CASSVVVGTGTYEQYF
V gene: TRBV5-1; J gene: TRBJ2-7; D gene: NA; clone size: once; CDR3 DNA: TGCGCCAGCAGCCGCGGGGACTGGGGCTACGAGCAGTACTTC; CDR3 protein: CASSRGDWGYEQYF
V gene: TRBV20-1; J gene: TRBJ2-7; D gene: NA; clone size: NA; CDR3 DNA: TGCAGTGCTCTCAGGGAAGAGCAGTACTTC; CDR3 protein: CSALREEQYF
V gene: TRBV30; J gene: TRBJ2-7; D gene: TRBD1; clone size: NA; CDR3 DNA: TGTGCCTGGAGTCGGGACAGGGAGCAGTACTTC; CDR3 protein: CAWSRDREQYF
V gene: TRBV19; J gene: TRBJ2-2; D gene: NA; clone size: NA; CDR3 DNA: TGTGCCAGTAGTACCACAGGGAAAGCCGGGGAGCTGTTTTTT; CDR3 protein: CASSTTGKAGELFF
V gene: TRBV27; J gene: TRBJ1-5; D gene: TRBD1; clone size: NA; CDR3 DNA: TGTGCCAGCAGTTTACTCGCCGACAGGGTGGGCAATCAGCCCCAGCATTTT; CDR3 protein: CASSLLADRVGNQPQHF
V gene: TRBV27; J gene: TRBJ2-1; D gene: TRBD2; clone size: NA; CDR3 DNA: TGTGCCAGCAGAACGAGCAGCGGGAGCTCCTACAATGAGCAGTTCTTC; CDR3 protein: CASRTSSGSSYNEQFF
V gene: TRBV12-3/TRBV12-4; J gene: TRBJ1-1; D gene: NA; clone size: NA; CDR3 DNA: TGTGCCAGCAGTCCCCTACGTCCGAGAAAAGCTTTCTTT; CDR3 protein: CASSPLRPRKAFF
V gene: TRBV15; J gene: TRBJ1-4; D gene: TRBD1; clone size: NA; CDR3 DNA: TGTGCCACCAGCAGCGGACAGGGGGATGAAAAACTGTTTTTT; CDR3 protein: CATSSGQGDEKLFF
V gene: TRBV19; J gene: TRBJ1-4; D gene: TRBD1; clone size: NA; CDR3 DNA: TGTGCCAGTACGACAGGGACAACTAATGAAAAACTGTTTTTT; CDR3 protein: CASTTGTTNEKLFF
V gene: TRBV19; J gene: TRBJ1-2; D gene: TRBD1; clone size: NA; CDR3 DNA: TGTGCCAGTAGTATACCGCACAGGGGCCAGACTATTGGCTACACCTTC; CDR3 protein: CASSIPHRGQTIGYTF
V gene: TRBV5-1; J gene: TRBJ2-4; D gene: TRBD2; clone size: NA; CDR3 DNA: TGCGCCAGCAGCTTGATTAGCACTAGCGCACCGGGAATTCAGTACTTC; CDR3 protein: CASSLISTSAPGIQYF
V gene: TRBV5-1; J gene: TRBJ2-1; D gene: NA; clone size: NA; CDR3 DNA: TGCGCCAGCAGGAACGGGCGGGGACAGTACAATGAGCAGTTCTTC; CDR3 protein: CASRNGRGQYNEQFF
V gene: TRBV21-1; J gene: TRBJ1-4; D gene: NA; clone size: NA; CDR3 DNA: TGTGCCAGCAGCAAAGCCCCCGGGACAGGGGCTGAAAAACTGTTTTTT; CDR3 protein: CASSKAPGTGAEKLFF
V gene: TRBV12-3/TRBV12-4; J gene: TRBJ1-5; D gene: NA; clone size: NA; CDR3 DNA: TGTGCCAGCAGTTTGCACCCTTCGGGGCCCCAGCATTTT; CDR3 protein: CASSLHPSGPQHF
V gene: TRBV3-1/TRBV3-2; J gene: TRBJ1-3; D gene: NA; clone size: NA; CDR3 DNA: TGTGCCAGCAGCCGTAACCTTGACAGGGGAAACACCATATATTTT; CDR3 protein: CASSRNLDRGNTIYF
V gene: TRBV9; J gene: TRBJ1-3; D gene: NA; clone size: NA; CDR3 DNA: TGTGCCAGCAGCGTTGGAGTAACTTCCCTCTCTGGAAACACCATATATTTT; CDR3 protein: CASSVGVTSLSGNTIYF
V gene: TRBV19; J gene: TRBJ1-4; D gene: NA; clone size: NA; CDR3 DNA: TGTGCCAGTAGCGGATGGGGAGGCAATGAAAAACTGTTTTTT; CDR3 protein: CASSGWGGNEKLFF
V gene: TRBV7-9; J gene: TRBJ2-7; D gene: TRBD2; clone size: NA; CDR3 DNA: TGTGCCAGCAGCTTCGACGTGGGGGGGTCACAGCAGTACTTC; CDR3 protein: CASSFDVGGSQQYF
V gene: TRBV29-1; J gene: TRBJ1-2; D gene: TRBD1; clone size: NA; CDR3 DNA: TGCAGCGTGGCGGACAGGGGGTCCTATGGCTACACCTTC; CDR3 protein: CSVADRGSYGYTF
V gene: TRBV5-4; J gene: TRBJ1-1; D gene: NA; clone size: NA; CDR3 DNA: TGTGCCAGCAGCTTGCGAACAAAAGGGAGCGCTGAAGCTTTCTTT; CDR3 protein: CASSLRTKGSAEAFF
V gene: TRBV6-6; J gene: TRBJ1-1; D gene: TRBD1; clone size: once; CDR3 DNA: TGTGCCAGCAGTATGAAAACACAGGGGGCTGAAGCTTTCTTT; CDR3 protein: CASSMKTQGAEAFF
V gene: TRBV29-1; J gene: TRBJ1-1; D gene: TRBD1; clone size: once; CDR3 DNA: TGCAGCGTCATGGACAGGGCGACGACTGAAGCTTTCTTT; CDR3 protein: CSVMDRATTEAFF
V gene: TRBV19; J gene: TRBJ1-5; D gene: NA; clone size: NA; CDR3 DNA: TGTGCCAGTGCCAATTCCGGAGTCTGGCCCCAGCATTTT; CDR3 protein: CASANSGVWPQHF
V gene: TRBV7-2; J gene: TRBJ2-1; D gene: TRBD2; clone size: NA; CDR3 DNA: TGTGCCAGCAGCTTAGGGACTAGCGGGGGGAAATACAATGAGCAGTTCTTC; CDR3 protein: CASSLGTSGGKYNEQFF
V gene: TRBV12-1; J gene: TRBJ2-2; D gene: NA; clone size: NA; CDR3 DNA: TGTGCCAGCAGCTTGGTGGGAGAAACCGGGGAGCTGTTTTTT; CDR3 protein: CASSLVGETGELFF
V gene: TRBV12-5; J gene: TRBJ2-2; D gene: NA; clone size: many; CDR3 DNA: TGTGCTAGTGGTTTATCAGGGGCCGGCGGGGAGCTGTTTTTT; CDR3 protein: CASGLSGAGGELFF
V gene: TRBV10-3; J gene: TRBJ2-7; D gene: NA; clone size: NA; CDR3 DNA: TGTGCCAGCCAAGGGGGGGTTGGTGGGGAGCAGTACTTC; CDR3 protein: CASQGGVGGEQYF
V gene: TRBV30; J gene: TRBJ2-7; D gene: NA; clone size: NA; CDR3 DNA: TGTGCCTGGAGTATTGAGACAGGAGACTACGAGCAGTACTTC; CDR3 protein: CAWSIETGDYEQYF
V gene: TRBV5-1; J gene: TRBJ1-1; D gene: NA; clone size: few; CDR3 DNA: TGCGCCAGCAGAGAACGGGACACTGAAGCTTTCTTT; CDR3 protein: CASRERDTEAFF
V gene: TRBV7-9; J gene: TRBJ1-2; D gene: NA; clone size: NA; CDR3 DNA: TGTGCCAGCAGCCGATCAGGGGTTAACTATGGCTACACCTTC; CDR3 protein: CASSRSGVNYGYTF
V gene: TRBV2; J gene: TRBJ2-3; D gene: TRBD1; clone size: NA; CDR3 DNA: TGTGCCTGTGGACAGGGGATCACAGATACGCAGTATTTT; CDR3 protein: CACGQGITDTQYF
V gene: TRBV3-1/TRBV3-2; J gene: TRBJ1-1; D gene: NA; clone size: once; CDR3 DNA: TGTGCCAGCAGCCAGGGGAGCACTGAAGCTTTCTTT; CDR3 protein: CASSQGSTEAFF
V gene: TRBV5-5; J gene: TRBJ2-2; D gene: NA; clone size: few; CDR3 DNA: TGTGCCAGCAGCCCGACTAGTACCGGGGAGCTGTTTTTT; CDR3 protein: CASSPTSTGELFF
V gene: TRBV7-2; J gene: TRBJ1-4; D gene: NA; clone size: NA; CDR3 DNA: TGTGCCAGCAGCACGCACCCATGGACACCAACTAATGAAAAACTGTTTTTT; CDR3 protein: CASSTHPWTPTNEKLFF
V gene: TRBV5-5; J gene: TRBJ1-5; D gene: NA; clone size: NA; CDR3 DNA: TGTGCCAGCAGCTTGGTAGGGAGCGGCAATCAGCCCCAGCATTTT; CDR3 protein: CASSLVGSGNQPQHF
V gene: TRBV19; J gene: TRBJ1-1; D gene: TRBD1; clone size: NA; CDR3 DNA: TGTGCCAGTAGTCCCGGGACAGCTCAGGGGAAGACTGAAGCTTTCTTT; CDR3 protein: CASSPGTAQGKTEAFF
V gene: TRBV10-3; J gene: TRBJ2-1; D gene: TRBD2; clone size: NA; CDR3 DNA: TGTGCCATCAGCGGGGGGACTGAGCAGTTCTTC; CDR3 protein: CAISGGTEQFF
V gene: TRBV10-3; J gene: TRBJ2-7; D gene: NA; clone size: NA; CDR3 DNA: TGTGCCATCAGTGTCGGACTAGAGACAGGAGCTAACGAGCAGTACTTC; CDR3 protein: CAISVGLETGANEQYF
V gene: TRBV7-2; J gene: TRBJ1-2; D gene: TRBD1; clone size: NA; CDR3 DNA: TGTGCCAGCAGCTTGACAGGGAGCGACTATGGCTACACCTTC; CDR3 protein: CASSLTGSDYGYTF
V gene: TRBV6-2/TRBV6-3; J gene: TRBJ1-5; D gene: NA; clone size: NA; CDR3 DNA: TGTGCCAGCAGTCCACCCAGAGCAGCGGGCGGGAATCAGCCCCAGCATTTT; CDR3 protein: CASSPPRAAGGNQPQHF
V gene: TRBV28; J gene: TRBJ1-4; D gene: NA; clone size: few; CDR3 DNA: TGTGCCAGCGAACAGGGTACTAATGAAAAACTGTTTTTT; CDR3 protein: CASEQGTNEKLFF
V gene: TRBV6-1; J gene: TRBJ1-2; D gene: NA; clone size: few; CDR3 DNA: TGTGCCAGCAGTGAGGGCTTATACTATGGCTACACCTTC; CDR3 protein: CASSEGLYYGYTF
V gene: TRBV5-1; J gene: TRBJ1-1; D gene: NA; clone size: NA; CDR3 DNA: TGCGCCAGCAGCTTGGCTGATAGCGGCAGGGTCCCTGCTGAAGCTTTCTTT; CDR3 protein: CASSLADSGRVPAEAFF
V gene: TRBV28; J gene: TRBJ1-5; D gene: NA; clone size: NA; CDR3 DNA: TGTGCCAGCAGTCCGCCTACAGGGTCGATTCAGCCCCAGCATTTT; CDR3 protein: CASSPPTGSIQPQHF
V gene: TRBV4-2; J gene: TRBJ1-4; D gene: NA; clone size: NA; CDR3 DNA: TGTGCCAGCAGCCAAGATCCCAGGTTTTTTGAAAAACTGTTTTTT; CDR3 protein: CASSQDPRFFEKLFF
V gene: TRBV6-2/TRBV6-3; J gene: TRBJ2-3; D gene: NA; clone size: once; CDR3 DNA: TGTGCCAGCAGCCCCGACTACTCTAGCACAGATACGCAGTATTTT; CDR3 protein: CASSPDYSSTDTQYF
V gene: TRBV9; J gene: TRBJ1-1; D gene: NA; clone size: NA; CDR3 DNA: TGTGCCAGCAGCGTAGGCAGGCCGAACACTGAAGCTTTCTTT; CDR3 protein: CASSVGRPNTEAFF
V gene: TRBV3-1/TRBV3-2; J gene: TRBJ1-3; D gene: NA; clone size: NA; CDR3 DNA: TGTGCCAGCAGCCAAACAGGGTTCTCTGGAAACACCATATATTTT; CDR3 protein: CASSQTGFSGNTIYF
V gene: TRBV6-6; J gene: TRBJ2-7; D gene: NA; clone size: NA; CDR3 DNA: TGTGCCAGCAGTTACGGGCAGCTATACGAGCAGTACTTC; CDR3 protein: CASSYGQLYEQYF
V gene: TRBV25-1; J gene: TRBJ1-6; D gene: TRBD1; clone size: NA; CDR3 DNA: TGTGCCAGCAGTCTCTCCACCGGGACAGGGGAGTATAATTCACCCCTCCACTTT; CDR3 protein: CASSLSTGTGEYNSPLHF
V gene: TRBV30; J gene: TRBJ2-1; D gene: NA; clone size: once; CDR3 DNA: TGTGCCTGGAGTGTAACTAGTGCCTATGGTAATGAGCAGTTCTTC; CDR3 protein: CAWSVTSAYGNEQFF
V gene: TRBV5-4; J gene: TRBJ1-2; D gene: TRBD1; clone size: NA; CDR3 DNA: TGTGCCAGCAGCCATCAGGACAGGGAGGGTCATGGCTACACCTTC; CDR3 protein: CASSHQDREGHGYTF
V gene: TRBV18; J gene: TRBJ2-4; D gene: TRBD2; clone size: NA; CDR3 DNA: TGTGCCAGCAGCGCGGGGGGATTAGCCAAAAACATTCAGTACTTC; CDR3 protein: CASSAGGLAKNIQYF
V gene: TRBV2; J gene: TRBJ2-7; D gene: NA; clone size: NA; CDR3 DNA: TGTGCCAGCAGTTCCCAGGGGTACGAGCAGTACTTC; CDR3 protein: CASSSQGYEQYF
V gene: TRBV4-1; J gene: TRBJ2-1; D gene: TRBD2; clone size: NA; CDR3 DNA: TGCGCCAGCAGCCAAGCCAACACGGGGGGGCGGGAGGAGCAGTTCTTC; CDR3 protein: CASSQANTGGREEQFF